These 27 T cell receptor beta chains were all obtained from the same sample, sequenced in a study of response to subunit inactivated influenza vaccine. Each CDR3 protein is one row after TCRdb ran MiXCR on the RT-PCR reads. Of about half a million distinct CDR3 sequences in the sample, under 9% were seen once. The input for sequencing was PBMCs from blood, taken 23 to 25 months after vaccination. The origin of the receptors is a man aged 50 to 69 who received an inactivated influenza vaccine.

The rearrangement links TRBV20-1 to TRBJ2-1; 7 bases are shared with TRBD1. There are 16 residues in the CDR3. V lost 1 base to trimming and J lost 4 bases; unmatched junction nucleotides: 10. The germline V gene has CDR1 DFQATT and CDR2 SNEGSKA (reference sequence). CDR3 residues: CSARAPVGQSYNEQFF. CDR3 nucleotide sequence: TGCAGTGCTAGAGCCCCTGTGGGACAGTCATACAATGAGCAGTTCTTC.

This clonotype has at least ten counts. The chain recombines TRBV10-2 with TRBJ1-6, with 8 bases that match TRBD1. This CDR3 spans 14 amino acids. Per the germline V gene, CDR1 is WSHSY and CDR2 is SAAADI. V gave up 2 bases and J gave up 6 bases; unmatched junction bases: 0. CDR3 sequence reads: CASSEGQGNSPLHF. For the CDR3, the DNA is TGCGCCAGCAGTGAGGGACAGGGTAATTCACCCCTCCACTTT.

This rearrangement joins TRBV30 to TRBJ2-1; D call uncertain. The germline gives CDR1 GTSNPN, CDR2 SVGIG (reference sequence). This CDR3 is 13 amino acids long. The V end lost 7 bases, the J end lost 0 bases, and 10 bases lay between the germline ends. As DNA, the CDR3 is TGTGCCTACACTTCCCGCTCCTACAATGAGCAGTTCTTC. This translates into CAYTSRSYNEQFF.

CDR3 bases: TGTGCCAGCAGTTTATGGCAGGCTTCCAATGAGCAGTTCTTC. This sequence encodes CASSLWQASNEQFF. The chain employs TRBV28 and TRBJ2-1; D call uncertain. V lost 0 bases and J lost 6, with 9 bases in between. CDR1 is MDHEN, CDR2 SYDVKM, per germline. The CDR3 covers 14 residues.

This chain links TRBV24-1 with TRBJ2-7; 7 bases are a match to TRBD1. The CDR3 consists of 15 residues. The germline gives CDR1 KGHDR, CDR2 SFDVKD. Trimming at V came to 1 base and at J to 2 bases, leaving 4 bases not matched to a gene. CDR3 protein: CATSDLKGQTYEQYF. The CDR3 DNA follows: TGTGCCACCAGTGATTTAAAGGGACAGACCTACGAGCAGTACTTC.

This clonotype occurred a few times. This chain's CDR3 is CASNIHGGNYGYTF. In nucleotides, the CDR3 is TGTGCCAGCAACATACATGGGGGAAACTATGGCTACACCTTC. The chain carries TRBV28 and TRBJ1-2; D might be TRBD1 (5 bases). V lost 7 bases and J 2 bases, leaving 14 bases between the germline ends. This CDR3 region has 14 residues. Germline CDR1 reads MDHEN; CDR2 reads SYDVKM.

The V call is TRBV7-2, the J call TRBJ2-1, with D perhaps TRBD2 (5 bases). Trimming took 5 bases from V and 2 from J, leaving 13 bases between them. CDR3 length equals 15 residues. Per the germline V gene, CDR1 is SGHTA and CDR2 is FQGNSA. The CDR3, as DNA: TGTGCCAGCAGCCGAGTAGCGCCCACCTACAATGAGCAGTTCTTC. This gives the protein CASSRVAPTYNEQFF.

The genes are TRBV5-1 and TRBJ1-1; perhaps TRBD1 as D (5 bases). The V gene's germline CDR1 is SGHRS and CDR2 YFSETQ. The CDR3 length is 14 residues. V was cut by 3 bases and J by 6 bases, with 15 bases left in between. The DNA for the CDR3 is TGCGCCAGCAGCTCCGGACTCCCAGGGTCTGAAGCTTTCTTT. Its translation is CASSSGLPGSEAFF.

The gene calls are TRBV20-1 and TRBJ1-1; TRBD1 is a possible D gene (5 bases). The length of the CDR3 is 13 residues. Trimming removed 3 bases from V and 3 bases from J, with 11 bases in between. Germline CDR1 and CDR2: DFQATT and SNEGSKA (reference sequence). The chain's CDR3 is CSARGSGHTEAFF. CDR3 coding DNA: TGCAGTGCTAGGGGCTCAGGGCACACTGAAGCTTTCTTT.

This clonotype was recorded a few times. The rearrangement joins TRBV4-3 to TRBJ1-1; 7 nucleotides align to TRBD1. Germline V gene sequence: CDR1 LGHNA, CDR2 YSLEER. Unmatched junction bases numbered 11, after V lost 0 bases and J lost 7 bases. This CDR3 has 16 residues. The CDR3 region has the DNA TGCGCCAGCAGCCAAGATGCGAGACAGGGATTCGGTGAAGCTTTCTTT. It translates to CASSQDARQGFGEAFF.

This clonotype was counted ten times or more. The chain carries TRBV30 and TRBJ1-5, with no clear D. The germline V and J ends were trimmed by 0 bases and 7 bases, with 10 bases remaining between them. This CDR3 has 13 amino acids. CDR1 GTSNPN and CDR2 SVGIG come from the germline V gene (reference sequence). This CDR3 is CAWSVREGQPQHF. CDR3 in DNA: TGTGCCTGGAGTGTAAGGGAGGGACAGCCCCAGCATTTT. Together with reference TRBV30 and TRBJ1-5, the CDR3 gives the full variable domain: SQTIHQWPATLVQPVGSPLSLECTVEGTSNPNLYWYRQAAGRGLQLLFYSVGIGQISSEVPQNLSASRPQDRQFILSSKKLLLSDSGFYLCAWSVREGQPQHFGDGTRLSIL.

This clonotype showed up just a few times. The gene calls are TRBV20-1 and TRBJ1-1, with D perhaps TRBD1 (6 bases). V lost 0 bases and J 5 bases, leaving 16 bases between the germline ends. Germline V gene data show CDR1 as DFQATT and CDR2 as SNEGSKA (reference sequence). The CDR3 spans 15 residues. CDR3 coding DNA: TGCAGTGCTAGAGACTCAGGGGTCTTGAGGACTGAAGCTTTCTTT. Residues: CSARDSGVLRTEAFF.

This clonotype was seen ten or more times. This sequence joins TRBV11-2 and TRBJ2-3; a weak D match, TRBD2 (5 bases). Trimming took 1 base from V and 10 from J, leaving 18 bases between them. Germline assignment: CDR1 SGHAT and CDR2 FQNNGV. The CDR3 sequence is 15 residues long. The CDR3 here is CASSLGSQWKEAQYF. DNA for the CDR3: TGTGCCAGCAGCTTAGGATCCCAGTGGAAGGAGGCGCAGTATTTT.

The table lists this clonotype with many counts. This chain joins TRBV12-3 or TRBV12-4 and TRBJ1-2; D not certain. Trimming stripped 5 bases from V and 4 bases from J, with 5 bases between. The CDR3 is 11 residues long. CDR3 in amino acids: CASSASYGYTF. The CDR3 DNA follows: TGTGCCAGCAGTGCAAGCTATGGCTACACCTTC.

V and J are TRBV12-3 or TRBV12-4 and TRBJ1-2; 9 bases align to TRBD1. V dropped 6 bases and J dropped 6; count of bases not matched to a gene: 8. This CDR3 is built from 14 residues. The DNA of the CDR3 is TGTGCCAGCAGCCGATCACAGGGGGCGGATGGCTACACCTTC. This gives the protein CASSRSQGADGYTF.

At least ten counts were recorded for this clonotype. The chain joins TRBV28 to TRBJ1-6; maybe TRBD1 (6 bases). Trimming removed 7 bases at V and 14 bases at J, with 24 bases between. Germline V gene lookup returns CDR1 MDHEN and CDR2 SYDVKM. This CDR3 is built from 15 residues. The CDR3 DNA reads TGTGCCAGCACGCCGGACTCCGCTGATCAGGGGACCCTCCACTTT. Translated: CASTPDSADQGTLHF.

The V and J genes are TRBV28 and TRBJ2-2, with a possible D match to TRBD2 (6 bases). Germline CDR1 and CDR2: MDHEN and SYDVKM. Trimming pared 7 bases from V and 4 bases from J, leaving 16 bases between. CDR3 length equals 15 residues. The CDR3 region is CASTRNGRGTGELFF. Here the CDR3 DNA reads TGTGCCAGCACGAGGAACGGGAGAGGCACCGGGGAGCTGTTTTTT.

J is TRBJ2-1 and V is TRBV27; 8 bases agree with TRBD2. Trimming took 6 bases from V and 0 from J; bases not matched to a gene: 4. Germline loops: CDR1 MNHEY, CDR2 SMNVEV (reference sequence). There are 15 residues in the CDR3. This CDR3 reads CASRSGTSSYNEQFF. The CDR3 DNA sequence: TGTGCCAGCAGGAGCGGGACTAGCTCCTACAATGAGCAGTTCTTC.

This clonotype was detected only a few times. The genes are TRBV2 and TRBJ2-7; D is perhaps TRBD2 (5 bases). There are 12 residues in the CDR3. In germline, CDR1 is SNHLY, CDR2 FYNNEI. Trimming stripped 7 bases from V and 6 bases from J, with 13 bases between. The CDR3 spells CASTGTGFEQYF. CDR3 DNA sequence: TGTGCCAGCACAGGTACGGGGTTCGAGCAGTACTTC.

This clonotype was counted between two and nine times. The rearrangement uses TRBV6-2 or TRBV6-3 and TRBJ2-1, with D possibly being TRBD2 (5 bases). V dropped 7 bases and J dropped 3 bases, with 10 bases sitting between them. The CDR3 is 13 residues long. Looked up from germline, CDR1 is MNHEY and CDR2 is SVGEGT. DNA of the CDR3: TGTGCCAGCACCTCGGGAAACTACAATGAGCAGTTCTTC. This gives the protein CASTSGNYNEQFF.

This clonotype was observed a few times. The CDR3 here is CASSQESGPPYEQYF. Here the CDR3 DNA reads TGTGCCAGCAGCCAAGAAAGTGGTCCACCCTACGAGCAGTACTTC. The rearrangement uses TRBV4-2 and TRBJ2-7, with D unresolved. The CDR3 length is 15 residues. V was cut by 0 bases and J by 2 bases, with 11 bases left in between. Per germline, CDR1 LGHNA and CDR2 YNFKEQ.

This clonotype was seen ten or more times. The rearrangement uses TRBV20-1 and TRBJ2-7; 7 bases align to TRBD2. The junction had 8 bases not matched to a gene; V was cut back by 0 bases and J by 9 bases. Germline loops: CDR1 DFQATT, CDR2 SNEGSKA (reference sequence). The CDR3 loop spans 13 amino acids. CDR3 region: CSARDQGGAWQYF. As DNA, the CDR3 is TGCAGTGCTAGAGACCAGGGAGGGGCTTGGCAGTACTTC.

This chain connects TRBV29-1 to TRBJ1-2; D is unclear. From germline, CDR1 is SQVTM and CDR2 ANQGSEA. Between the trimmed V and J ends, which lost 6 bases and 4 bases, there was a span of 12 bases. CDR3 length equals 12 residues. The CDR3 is CSVPETRYGYTF. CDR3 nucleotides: TGCAGCGTCCCCGAAACGCGCTATGGCTACACCTTC. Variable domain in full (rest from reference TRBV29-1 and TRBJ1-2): SAVISQKPSRDICQRGTSLTIQCQVDSQVTMMFWYRQQPGQSLTLIATANQGSEATYESGFVIDKFPISRPNLTFSTLTVSNMSPEDSSIYLCSVPETRYGYTFGSGTRLTVV.

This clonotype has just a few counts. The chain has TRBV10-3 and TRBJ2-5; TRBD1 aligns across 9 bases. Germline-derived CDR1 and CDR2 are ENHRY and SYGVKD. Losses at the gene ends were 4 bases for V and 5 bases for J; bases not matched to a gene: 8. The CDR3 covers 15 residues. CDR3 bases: TGTGCCATCAGTGCCCCGGGACAGGGAGGGGAGACCCAGTACTTC. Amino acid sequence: CAISAPGQGGETQYF.

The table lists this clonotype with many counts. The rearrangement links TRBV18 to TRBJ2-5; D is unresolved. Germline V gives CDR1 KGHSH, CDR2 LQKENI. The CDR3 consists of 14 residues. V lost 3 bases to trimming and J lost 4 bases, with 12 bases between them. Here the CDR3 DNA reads TGTGCCAGCTCACCCGTCAGGTCAGGAGAGACCCAGTACTTC. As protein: CASSPVRSGETQYF.

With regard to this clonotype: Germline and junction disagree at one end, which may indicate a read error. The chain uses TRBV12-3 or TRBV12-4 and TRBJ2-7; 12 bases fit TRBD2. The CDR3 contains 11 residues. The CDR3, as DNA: TGTGCCAGCAGCCTAGCGGGGGGGGTGCAATTC. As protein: CASSLAGGVQF.

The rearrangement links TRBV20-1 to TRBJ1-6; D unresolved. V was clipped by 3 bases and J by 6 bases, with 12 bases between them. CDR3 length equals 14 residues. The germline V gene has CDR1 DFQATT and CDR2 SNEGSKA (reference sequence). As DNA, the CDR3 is TGCAGTGCTAGTGATCGGCAGCTTAATTCACCCCTCCACTTT. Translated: CSASDRQLNSPLHF.